The entry below gives a single T cell receptor (beta chain) sequence along with its context. This clonotype was recorded a few times. No antigen is known for it. No clone much larger than this one lies a single base away; base qualities are absent. The data originate from a study of blood T cells in healthy people across ages (dated by TCRdb to between 2014 and 2017). Regarding the complete study: In model experiments, roughly one uniquely barcoded TCR beta cDNA molecule per two T cells was captured by template switching. Age-related changes in TCR beta repertoire diversity were measured in the study by deep sequencing normalized with unique cDNA molecular identifiers. The donors were divided into four age groups: young (average around 16 years), middle-aged (approximately 42), aged (roughly 66) and long-lived (approximately 74). Donors of different ages were randomly distributed across sequencing lanes to avoid experimental bias. For two donors (one aged 18 to 30 and one aged 80 or older), the study analyzed two additional independent replicas of 1 million unique cDNA reads from the same blood draw.

Overall study results and their limits: Compared with the aged group, the long-lived group had more naive CD4+ T cells, fewer expanded clones and increased TCR diversity, a pattern suggesting age selection. A strong correlation was found between observed TCR beta diversity and the percentage of naive T cells measured by flow cytometry. Donor CMV infection status was unknown, potentially confounding age-related changes in expanded clonotypes. Conclusive comparison of naive and antigen-experienced compartments was prevented by the profiling of bulk unsorted PBMCs. As age increased, observed TCR beta diversity per million T cells dropped in a roughly linear way, and a significant reduction was already evident by age 40. Total diversity estimates from one million sequenced T cells were considered lower bounds and underestimates.

The germline V gene supplies CDR1 SQVTM and CDR2 ANQGSEA. Deletion took 6 bases off V and 3 bases off J, with a span of 14 bases between the germline ends. The CDR3 spans 13 residues, from the cysteine through the phenylalanine. This entry keeps only the CDR3 DNA: 39 bases, framed from base 1. To prepare the library, 5' RACE was applied. Reads for this sample came from an Illumina HiSeq 2500. The second PCR ran for roughly 6 to 11 cycles and used a J-beta primer mix along with a sample-barcoded 5' primer. Each TCR beta cDNA molecule received a unique molecular identifier from a template-switch 5' adaptor carrying 12 random nucleotides. Each sample yielded at least 3 million CDR3-containing paired-end reads. The Mint cDNA synthesis kit, primed by a TRBC-specific oligonucleotide, was used to synthesize first-strand cDNA from all RNA. Following uracil-DNA glycosylase treatment, all cDNA underwent a first 18-cycle PCR with the universal primers M1SS and BC2_uni_R. The source study handled its data this way. For normalization, 1 million high-quality reads were randomly selected from each sample, with every read carrying a distinct molecular identifier. Instead of being binned into consensus sequences, reads that shared molecular identifiers were thrown out. MiTCR, with a Q25 quality threshold and the strictest error-elimination algorithm, was used for CDR3 identification, clonotype clustering and error correction. A nonparametric unseen species model with Euler transformation was used to estimate a lower bound on total TCR beta diversity. The public reads were reprocessed in TCRdb via fastp at Q25 and MiXCR, keeping in-frame beta chains. Each CDR3 protein gets just one entry, which takes the most common genes and DNA from the rows behind it. Here the V and J calls rest on TCRdb's processing, not on the authors' analysis. This sample gives 850,000 to 1,000,000 distinct CDR3 sequences in total; about 51% of them show up just once. The top ten constitute about 22% of the sample.

Systemically healthy Caucasian individuals from Russia, around 38 in total and aged roughly 6 to 90 years, were included as donors. Roughly 9.5 milliliters of peripheral blood were drawn from each donor into EDTA-treated Vacutainer tubes. PBMCs were isolated by Ficoll-Paque density-gradient centrifugation, with at least 6 million obtained per sample. Total RNA, at least 6 micrograms per sample, was extracted from PBMCs with Trizol reagent. For every donor, an aliquot of PBMCs went through flow cytometry to measure the percentages of naive CD45RAhigh/CD27high T cells. Sequenced: blood. The rearranged segments are TRBV29-1 and TRBJ1-2; no D gene call is confident. This receptor was identified in a woman in her sixties in good health. The CDR3 reads CSVPRWADYGYTF. DNA sequence: TGCAGCGTACCCCGGTGGGCGGACTATGGCTACACCTTC.